This T cell receptor beta chain is from a study of control samples from healthy donors and cancer patients. The germline gives CDR1 MNHEY, CDR2 SVGAGI. CDR3 length equals 14 residues. Trimming stripped 6 bases from V and 10 bases from J, with 16 bases between. The table came from immunoSEQ multiplex PCR; TCRdb's copy has only in-frame clones and leaves some out. The sample holds 130,000 or so clones, over 75% seen once. This clone came up a few times. The chain employs TRBV6-5 and TRBJ1-6, with D hard to call. The origin of this receptor is a man aged 35 to 55 in good health. Sample: blood. The CDR3 DNA reads as TGTGCCAGCAGCCCCCTGTATGGCGACTCACCCCTCCACTTT. This sequence encodes CASSPLYGDSPLHF.